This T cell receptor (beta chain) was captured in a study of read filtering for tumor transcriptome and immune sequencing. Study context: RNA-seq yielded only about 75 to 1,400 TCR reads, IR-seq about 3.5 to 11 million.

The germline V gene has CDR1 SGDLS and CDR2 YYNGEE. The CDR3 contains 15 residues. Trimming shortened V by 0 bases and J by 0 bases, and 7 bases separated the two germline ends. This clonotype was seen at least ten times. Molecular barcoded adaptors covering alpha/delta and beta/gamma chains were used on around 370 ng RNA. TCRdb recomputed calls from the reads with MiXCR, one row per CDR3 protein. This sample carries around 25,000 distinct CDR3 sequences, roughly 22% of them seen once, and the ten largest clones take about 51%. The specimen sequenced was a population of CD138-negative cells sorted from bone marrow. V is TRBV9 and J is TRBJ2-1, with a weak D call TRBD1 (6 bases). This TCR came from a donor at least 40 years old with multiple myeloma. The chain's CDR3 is CASSVGGPSYNEQFF. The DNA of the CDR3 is TGTGCCAGCAGCGTAGGGGGGCCCTCCTACAATGAGCAGTTCTTC.